Included here is one TCR beta chain sequence, with context. The antigen is unknown. The germline CDR1 and CDR2 sequences are PRHDT and FYEKMQ (reference sequence). The CDR3 has 16 amino acids. Trimming took 4 bases from V and 3 from J; bases not matched to a gene: 7. These data come from a study of CD8+ T cells in alopecia areata. Study-wide findings and caveats: Scalp sequencing also captures normal skin's resident alphabeta T cells.

The authors extracted RNA and reverse transcribed it into cDNA as the sequencing template. Sequencing was performed with immunoSEQ multiplex PCR; in TCRdb, only in-frame clones are kept and a portion is missing. Of 130,000 to 150,000 clones in the sample, 62% were seen once. This TCR derives from a human donor in good health. The sequenced sample consisted of CD8+ T cells sorted from blood. This chain links TRBV13 with TRBJ2-2; 8 nucleotides align to TRBD2. The CDR3 loop is CASSYEAGAHTGELFF. The CDR3 DNA reads as TGTGCCAGCAGCTATGAAGCGGGAGCGCACACCGGGGAGCTGTTTTTT.